There are a few counts of the clone carrying this T cell receptor (beta chain). Its antigen remains unidentified. A much bigger clone sits one base away, suggesting this may be a read error. Sorting of live CD3+CD8+TCRalphabeta+ cells by PD-1 and/or TIGIT gave four subsets. The QIAseq Immune Repertoire TCR panel built the libraries from 15 ng of total RNA. Via MiXCR, TCRdb re-called the reads, giving one row per CDR3 protein. The sample contains fewer than 500 distinct CDR3 sequences, under 10% of which appear only once. This entry is derived from a study of circulating CD8 cells and anti-PD-1 response in melanoma. Study results and limitations: Generally, no replicate experiments were performed.

The sequences come from CD8+ T cells from PBMCs, collected at baseline or after one month of anti-PD-1 therapy (not recorded which). The sequence was collected from a human donor with melanoma.

The chain's CDR3 is CASSFGRGRSYEQYF. CDR3 nucleotides: TGTGCCAGCAGCTTCGGCAGGGGAAGGTCCTACGAGCAGTACTTC. The chain uses TRBV5-4 and TRBJ2-7, with D perhaps matching TRBD1 (6 bases). Germline-derived CDR1 and CDR2 are SGHNT and YYREEE (reference sequence). The CDR3 runs to 15 residues. The V end lost 2 bases, the J end lost 1 base, and 13 bases lay between the germline ends.